A selection of T cell receptor beta chains follows, all from one sample in a study of PD-1 blockade in classical Hodgkin lymphoma. The data were produced by immunoSEQ multiplex PCR, yet TCRdb's version contains in-frame clones alone and is incomplete. The sample consists of more than 40,000 clones, roughly 86% of them appearing once. Sequencing was performed on peripheral blood mononuclear cells (PBMCs), taken at baseline. These receptors originate from a human donor with classical Hodgkin lymphoma. The CDR3 runs from the conserved cysteine through the conserved F or W. A D gene is named only where the DNA matches it firmly. The size field is filled for only some rows; it gives once, few, many or a size class.

NA	TRBJ2-1	TRBV6-6	NA	TGTGCCAGCAGTTACGCGGGGGCAAATGAGCAGTTCTTC	CASSYAGANEQFF
NA	TRBJ1-1	TRBV7-8	NA	TGTGCCAGCCGCTACACCGGAGGCACTGAAGCTTTCTTT	CASRYTGGTEAFF
NA	TRBJ1-5	TRBV27	NA	TGTGCCAGCAGTTTGTCCCGGGACCTTTTATCTCAGCCCCAGCATTTT	CASSLSRDLLSQPQHF
NA	TRBJ2-1	TRBV4-2	NA	TGTGCCAGCAGCCAACCCGGGACTCCCAATGAGCAGTTCTTC	CASSQPGTPNEQFF
NA	TRBJ1-5	TRBV5-1	NA	TGCGCCAGCAGCTTGGCCGGCGGCGATCAGCCCCAGCATTTT	CASSLAGGDQPQHF
TRBD2	TRBJ2-3	TRBV6-5	NA	TGTGCCAGCAGTGCCGGGACTAGCGGGCCGCATACGCAGTATTTT	CASSAGTSGPHTQYF
TRBD2	TRBJ2-2	TRBV28	NA	TGTGCCAGCAGTTTAGGTCTAGCGGCGAACACCGGGGAGCTGTTTTTT	CASSLGLAANTGELFF
NA	TRBJ2-3	TRBV5-1	NA	TGCGCCAGCAGCTTGAGTCATGGCACAGATACGCAGTATTTT	CASSLSHGTDTQYF
TRBD2	TRBJ2-1	TRBV6-5	NA	TGTGCCAGCAGGATAGCGGGAGAGTCGGGACAGTTCTTC	CASRIAGESGQFF
NA	TRBJ2-3	TRBV4-1	NA	TGCGCCAGCAGCCCGAGGGACAGCACAGATACGCAGTATTTT	CASSPRDSTDTQYF
TRBD1	TRBJ1-4	TRBV6-5	NA	TGTGCCAGCAGTTACGGGACAGGGGGCGGGAGCAAACTGTTTTTT	CASSYGTGGGSKLFF
NA	TRBJ2-1	TRBV7-2	NA	TGTGCCAGCAGCCGCCCGCTTTTAAGGAATGAGCAGTTCTTC	CASSRPLLRNEQFF
TRBD1	TRBJ2-7	TRBV11-1	NA	TGTGCCAGCAGCGCCCCGGGACAGGGGGCCTACGAGCAGTACTTC	CASSAPGQGAYEQYF
NA	TRBJ1-2	TRBV10-3	NA	TGTGCCATCAGTGAGTCGGACTTGAGGGGATATGGCTACACCTTC	CAISESDLRGYGYTF
TRBD2	TRBJ2-7	TRBV6-1	NA	TGTGCCAGCAGTGAAGCGCGGGACCCGGGACTAGCGGGAGGCTCCTACGAGCAGTACTTC	CASSEARDPGLAGGSYEQYF
NA	TRBJ2-4	TRBV20-1	NA	TGCAGTGCTAGAGATCTGGGGTCTGGGTACTTC	CSARDLGSGYF
NA	TRBJ2-6	TRBV10-3	NA	TGTGCCATCAGCGGACTCAGGGCTTCTGGGGCCAACGTCCTGACTTTC	CAISGLRASGANVLTF
NA	TRBJ1-5	TRBV7-9	NA	TGTGCCAGCAGCCCCGCAGGGACATGGAATCAGCCCCAGCATTTT	CASSPAGTWNQPQHF
NA	TRBJ2-1	TRBV20-1	large	TGCAGTGCTCAGGAAAATGAGCAGTTCTTC	CSAQENEQFF
TRBD2	TRBJ2-7	TRBV4-2	NA	TGTGCCAGCAGCCCCAATTTAGGGACTAGCGGGAGCTCCTACGAGCAGTACTTC	CASSPNLGTSGSSYEQYF
NA	TRBJ1-2	TRBV4-3	NA	TGCGCCAGCAGCCTAGGGGGGATGGGTGGCTACACCTTC	CASSLGGMGGYTF
NA	TRBJ2-1	TRBV7-6	NA	TGTGCCAGCAGCGTCCGGGACAACTCCTACAATGAGCAGTTCTTC	CASSVRDNSYNEQFF
NA	TRBJ1-1	TRBV11-2	NA	TGTGCCAGCAGCTTGGTGGCCGTCCGGAACACTGAAGCTTTCTTT	CASSLVAVRNTEAFF
NA	TRBJ1-2	TRBV7-2	NA	TGTGCCAGCAGCTTCCTATGGGATGGCTACACCTTC	CASSFLWDGYTF
NA	TRBJ2-1	TRBV21-1	NA	TGTGCCAGCAGCAAAGGGGGCTCCTACAATGAGCAGTTCTTC	CASSKGGSYNEQFF
NA	TRBJ2-6	TRBV5-1	NA	TGCGCCAGCAGCTCGAAAACCGCCTCTGGGGCCAACGTCCTGACTTTC	CASSSKTASGANVLTF
NA	TRBJ1-2	TRBV2	NA	TGTGCCAGCAGTGACGCAGGGGACTATGGCTACACCTTC	CASSDAGDYGYTF
NA	TRBJ2-3	TRBV6-5	NA	TGTGCCAGCAGTCCAGGGAGACCTAGCACAGATACGCAGTATTTT	CASSPGRPSTDTQYF
NA	TRBJ2-1	TRBV4-3	once	TGCGCCAGCAGCCAAGGAGTCGGAAGCTCCTACAATGAGCAGTTCTTC	CASSQGVGSSYNEQFF
NA	TRBJ1-2	TRBV19	once	TGTGCCAGTAGGGGGTCTGGGTCTGGTGGCTACACCTTC	CASRGSGSGGYTF
NA	TRBJ1-5	TRBV4-2	medium-sized	TGTGCCAGCAGCCAAGACGATAGCAATCAGCCCCAGCATTTT	CASSQDDSNQPQHF
NA	TRBJ2-6	TRBV7-9	NA	TGTGCCAGCAGCATCTCGGAAGCCAACGTCCTGACTTTC	CASSISEANVLTF
NA	TRBJ2-7	TRBV14	NA	TGTGCCAGCAGCCAACGAGGTCCGGGGGCCCTCGGCTCCTCCTACGAGCAGTACTTC	CASSQRGPGALGSSYEQYF
NA	TRBJ2-2	TRBV4-1	NA	TGCGCCAGCAGCCAAGTCCTCGGTAGCACCGGGGAGCTGTTTTTT	CASSQVLGSTGELFF
TRBD1	TRBJ1-2	TRBV15	once	TGTGCCAGTTCAACAGGGGACCACAATAACTATGGCTACACCTTC	CASSTGDHNNYGYTF
NA	TRBJ1-1	TRBV7-2	NA	TGTGCCAGCAGCTTGGGGGGCTGGGACACTGAAGCTTTCTTT	CASSLGGWDTEAFF
NA	TRBJ2-3	TRBV2	once	TGTGCCAGCATTGGAAGAGGCTACACAGATACGCAGTATTTT	CASIGRGYTDTQYF
NA	TRBJ1-4	TRBV18	NA	TGTGCCAGCTCCCGCCGCCAGGGGATTAATGAAAAACTGTTTTTT	CASSRRQGINEKLFF
NA	TRBJ2-4	TRBV7-9	NA	TGTGCCAGCAGCTTAGCGCCGGGGCTAGCCAAAAACATTCAGTACTTC	CASSLAPGLAKNIQYF
TRBD1	TRBJ2-5	TRBV14	NA	TGTGCCAGCAGCCAAGAAGGGGGCGGACAGACCCAGTACTTC	CASSQEGGGQTQYF
NA	TRBJ2-5	TRBV6-6	NA	TGTGCCAGCAGCACGACAGGCGGGAACCAAGAGACCCAGTACTTC	CASSTTGGNQETQYF
TRBD1	TRBJ1-4	TRBV28	NA	TGTGCCAGCGCCTCGACAGGGGAGGGGGAAAAACTGTTTTTT	CASASTGEGEKLFF
NA	TRBJ2-5	TRBV19	NA	TGTGCCAGTAGATACACCGTCCAAGAGACCCAGTACTTC	CASRYTVQETQYF
NA	TRBJ2-2	TRBV19	NA	TGTGCCAGTAGTATTGGGACCACGAACACCGGGGAGCTGTTTTTT	CASSIGTTNTGELFF
NA	TRBJ2-5	TRBV9	NA	TGTGCCAGCAGCGTCGGCTCACCGGAGACCCAGTACTTC	CASSVGSPETQYF